The entry that follows covers one TCR beta chain sequence. Participating donors were healthy, HIV-negative adults free of recent acute infections or vaccinations. Caucasian adults residing in Nashville, Tennessee made up all the donors. Approximately 270 ng DNA, roughly 27,000 T cell genomes, went into unsorted PBMC replicate PCRs. Sequencing was performed with immunoSEQ multiplex PCR; in TCRdb, only in-frame clones are kept and a portion is missing. The sample holds some 470,000 clones, less than 80% seen once. This specimen comes from a study of shared clonotypes between healthy human individuals. In the study overall: The cohort comprised a couple of women and a few men. Their ages spanned 18 to 49 years.

The CDR3 is 16 residues long. Germline loops: CDR1 MNHNY, CDR2 SVGAGI (reference sequence). V shed 2 bases, J shed 2 bases, and the junction held 9 bases outside the gene matches. The chain carries TRBV6-6 and TRBJ2-7; TRBD2 matches at 7 bases. The receptor's source is a middle-aged woman in good health. Some clones in this sample may be carry-over from other donors' samples. Sequencing was done on a sample of PBMCs. The CDR3 sequence is CASSYLLAASTYEQYF. CDR3 nucleotides: TGTGCCAGCAGTTACCTGCTAGCGGCCTCAACCTACGAGCAGTACTTC.